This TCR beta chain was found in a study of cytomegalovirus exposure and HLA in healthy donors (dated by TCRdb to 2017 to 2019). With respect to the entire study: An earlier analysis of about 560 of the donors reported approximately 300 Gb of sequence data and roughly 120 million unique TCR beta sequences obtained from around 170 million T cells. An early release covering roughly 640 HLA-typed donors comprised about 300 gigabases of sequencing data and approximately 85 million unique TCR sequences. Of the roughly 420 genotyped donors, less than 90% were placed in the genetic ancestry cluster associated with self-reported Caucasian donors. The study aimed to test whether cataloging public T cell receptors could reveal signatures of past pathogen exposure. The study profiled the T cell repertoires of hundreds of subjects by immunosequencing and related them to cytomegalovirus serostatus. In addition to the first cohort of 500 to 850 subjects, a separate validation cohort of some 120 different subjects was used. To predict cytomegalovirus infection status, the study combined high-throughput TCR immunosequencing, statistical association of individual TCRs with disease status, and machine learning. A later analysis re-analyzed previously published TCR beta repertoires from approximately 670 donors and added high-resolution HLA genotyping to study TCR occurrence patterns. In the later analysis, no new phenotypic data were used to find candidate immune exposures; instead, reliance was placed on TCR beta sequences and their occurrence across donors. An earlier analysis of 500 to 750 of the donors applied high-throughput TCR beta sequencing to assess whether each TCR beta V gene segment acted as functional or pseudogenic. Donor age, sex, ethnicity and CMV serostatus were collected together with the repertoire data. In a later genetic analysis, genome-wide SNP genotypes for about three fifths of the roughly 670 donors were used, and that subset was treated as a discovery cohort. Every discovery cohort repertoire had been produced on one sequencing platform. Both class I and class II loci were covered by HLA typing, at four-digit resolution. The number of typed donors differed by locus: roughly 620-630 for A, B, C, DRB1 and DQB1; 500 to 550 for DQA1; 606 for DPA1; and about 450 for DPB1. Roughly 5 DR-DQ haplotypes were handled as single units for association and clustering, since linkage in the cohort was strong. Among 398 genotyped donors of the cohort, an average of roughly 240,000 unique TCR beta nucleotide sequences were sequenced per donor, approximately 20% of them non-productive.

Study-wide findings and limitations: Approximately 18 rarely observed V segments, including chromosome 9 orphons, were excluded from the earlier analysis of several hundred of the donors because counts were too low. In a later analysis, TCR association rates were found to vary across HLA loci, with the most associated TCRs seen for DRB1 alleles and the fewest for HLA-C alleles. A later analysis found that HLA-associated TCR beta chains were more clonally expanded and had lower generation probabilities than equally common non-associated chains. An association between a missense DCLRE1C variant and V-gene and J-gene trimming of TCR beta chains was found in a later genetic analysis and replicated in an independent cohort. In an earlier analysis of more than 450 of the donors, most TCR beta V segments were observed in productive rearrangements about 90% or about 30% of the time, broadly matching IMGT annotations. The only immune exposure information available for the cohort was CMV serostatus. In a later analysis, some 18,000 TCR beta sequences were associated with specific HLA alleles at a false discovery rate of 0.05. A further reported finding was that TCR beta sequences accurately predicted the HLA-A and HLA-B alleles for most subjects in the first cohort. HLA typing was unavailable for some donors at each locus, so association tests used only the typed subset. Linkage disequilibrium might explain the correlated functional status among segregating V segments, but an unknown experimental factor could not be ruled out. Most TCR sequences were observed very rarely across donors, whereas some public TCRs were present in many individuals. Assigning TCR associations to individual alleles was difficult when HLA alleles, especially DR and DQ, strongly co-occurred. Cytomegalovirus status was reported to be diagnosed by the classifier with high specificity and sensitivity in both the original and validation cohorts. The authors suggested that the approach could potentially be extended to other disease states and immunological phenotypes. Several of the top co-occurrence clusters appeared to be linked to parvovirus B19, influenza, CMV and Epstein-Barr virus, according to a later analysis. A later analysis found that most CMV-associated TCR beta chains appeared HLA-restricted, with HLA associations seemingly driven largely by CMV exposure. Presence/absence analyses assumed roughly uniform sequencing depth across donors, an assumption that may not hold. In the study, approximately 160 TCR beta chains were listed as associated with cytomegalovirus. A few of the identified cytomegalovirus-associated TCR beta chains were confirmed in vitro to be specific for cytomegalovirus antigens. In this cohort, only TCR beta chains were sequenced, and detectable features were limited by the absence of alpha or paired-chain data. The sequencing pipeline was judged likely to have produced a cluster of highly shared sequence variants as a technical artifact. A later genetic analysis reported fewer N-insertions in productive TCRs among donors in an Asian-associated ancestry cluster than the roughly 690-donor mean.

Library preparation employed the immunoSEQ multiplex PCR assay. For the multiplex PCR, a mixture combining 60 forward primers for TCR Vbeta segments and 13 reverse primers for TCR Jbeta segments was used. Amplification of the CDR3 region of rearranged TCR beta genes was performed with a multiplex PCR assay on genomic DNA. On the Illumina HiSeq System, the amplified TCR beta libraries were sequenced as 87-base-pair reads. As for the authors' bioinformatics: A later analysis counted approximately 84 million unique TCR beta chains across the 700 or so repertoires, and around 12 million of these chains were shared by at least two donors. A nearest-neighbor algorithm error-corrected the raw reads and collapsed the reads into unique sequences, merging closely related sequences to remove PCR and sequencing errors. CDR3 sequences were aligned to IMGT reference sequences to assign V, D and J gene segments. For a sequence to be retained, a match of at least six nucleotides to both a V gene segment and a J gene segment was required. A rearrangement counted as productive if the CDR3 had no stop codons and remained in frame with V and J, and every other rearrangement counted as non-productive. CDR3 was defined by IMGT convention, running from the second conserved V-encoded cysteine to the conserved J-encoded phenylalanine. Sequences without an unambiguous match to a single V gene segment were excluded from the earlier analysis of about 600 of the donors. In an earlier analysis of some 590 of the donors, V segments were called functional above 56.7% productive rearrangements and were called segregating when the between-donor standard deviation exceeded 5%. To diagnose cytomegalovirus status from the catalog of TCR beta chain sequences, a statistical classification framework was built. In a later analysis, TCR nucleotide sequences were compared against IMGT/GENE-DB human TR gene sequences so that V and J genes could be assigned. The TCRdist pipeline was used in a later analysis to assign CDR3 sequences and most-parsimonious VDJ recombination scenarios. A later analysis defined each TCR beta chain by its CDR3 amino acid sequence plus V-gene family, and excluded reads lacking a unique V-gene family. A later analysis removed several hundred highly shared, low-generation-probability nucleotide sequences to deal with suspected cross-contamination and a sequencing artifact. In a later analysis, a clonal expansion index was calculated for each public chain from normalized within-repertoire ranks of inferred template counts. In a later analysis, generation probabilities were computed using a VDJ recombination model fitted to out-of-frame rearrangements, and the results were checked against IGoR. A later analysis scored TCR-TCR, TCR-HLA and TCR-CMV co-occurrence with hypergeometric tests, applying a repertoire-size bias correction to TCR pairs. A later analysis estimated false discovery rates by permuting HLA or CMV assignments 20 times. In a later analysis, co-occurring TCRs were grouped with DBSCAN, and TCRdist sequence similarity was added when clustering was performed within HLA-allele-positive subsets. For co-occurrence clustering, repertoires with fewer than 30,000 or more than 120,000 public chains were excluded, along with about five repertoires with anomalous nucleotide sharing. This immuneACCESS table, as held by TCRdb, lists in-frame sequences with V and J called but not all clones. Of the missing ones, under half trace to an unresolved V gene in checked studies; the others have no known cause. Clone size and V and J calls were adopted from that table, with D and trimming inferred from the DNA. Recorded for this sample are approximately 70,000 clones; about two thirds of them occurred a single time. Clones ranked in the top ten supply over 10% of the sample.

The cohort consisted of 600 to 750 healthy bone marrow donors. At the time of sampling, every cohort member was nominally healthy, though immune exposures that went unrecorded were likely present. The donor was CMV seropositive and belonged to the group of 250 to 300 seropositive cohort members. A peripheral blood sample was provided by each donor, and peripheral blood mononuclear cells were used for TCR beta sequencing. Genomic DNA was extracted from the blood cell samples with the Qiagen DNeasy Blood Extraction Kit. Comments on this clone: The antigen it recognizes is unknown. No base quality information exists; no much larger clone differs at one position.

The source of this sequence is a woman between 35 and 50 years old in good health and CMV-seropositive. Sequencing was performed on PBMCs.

The sequence in DNA is TGTGCCAGTAGCCCCAGCGCGGTCTCTGGAAACACCATATATTTT. This yields the protein CASSPSAVSGNTIYF. The receptor chain draws on TRBV19 and TRBJ1-3; the D gene cannot be named for sure. The trim is 6 bases for V and 0 bases for J, with a gap of 12 bases between the germline ends. From cysteine to phenylalanine, the CDR3 is 15 amino acids long. Of all the DNA, just the CDR3 is kept, 45 bases in frame from base 1. Looking up the germline V gene (reference sequence) yields CDR1 LNHDA and CDR2 SQIVND.